The 9 T cell receptor beta chains in this list originate from one sample, sequenced in a study of CD8+ T cells in alopecia areata. Extracted RNA was reverse transcribed into cDNA, the sequencing template. Only in-frame clones appear in the TCRdb table, and some are missing; sequencing was by immunoSEQ multiplex PCR. Among about 190,000 clones, 55% to 70% were seen once, and the ten largest hold roughly 0.7%. Regarding treatment: oral pan-JAK inhibitor, 5-10 mg twice daily. The source material was CD4+ T cells sorted from blood, sampled at week 4, from a patient treated with tofacitinib. Receptors originate from a human donor with alopecia areata.

There are a few counts of this clone. The CDR3 bases are TGTGCCAGCACCCCGGGGACTAGCGGCTACGAGCAGTACTTC. This codes for CASTPGTSGYEQYF. The rearrangement links TRBV7-2 to TRBJ2-7; the match to TRBD2 covers 11 bases. Germline V gene sequence: CDR1 SGHTA, CDR2 FQGNSA. The CDR3 has 14 residues. V was pared by 7 bases and J by 3 bases, with 5 bases of the junction left unmatched.

The chain combines TRBV29-1 with TRBJ2-7; 8 nucleotides agree with TRBD1. CDR1 and CDR2 (germline): SQVTM, ANQGSEA. The CDR3 covers 13 residues. After removal of 4 bases from V and 0 bases from J, the junction contained 2 bases not matched to a gene. Written as DNA, the CDR3 is TGCAGCGTTGGACAGGGGCCCTCCTACGAGCAGTACTTC. Protein: CSVGQGPSYEQYF.

This clone has more than one count but fewer than ten. The chain couples TRBV6-1 to TRBJ2-3; 9 nucleotides line up with TRBD2. Germline CDR1 and CDR2: MNHNS and SASEGT. Trimming took 4 bases from V and 1 from J; bases not matched to a gene: 6. This CDR3 is 16 amino acids long. CDR3 in DNA: TGTGCCAGCAGTGCCCCTAGCGGGAAAGGCACAGATACGCAGTATTTT. Residues: CASSAPSGKGTDTQYF.

The genes are TRBV9 and TRBJ2-6; perhaps TRBD1 as D (6 bases). This CDR3 spans 17 amino acids. Trimming removed 0 bases at V and 0 bases at J, with 10 bases between. CDR1 and CDR2 from the germline V gene are SGDLS and YYNGEE. In nucleotides, the CDR3 is TGTGCCAGCAGCGTAGATATAGGGGGCTCTGGGGCCAACGTCCTGACTTTC. This sequence encodes CASSVDIGGSGANVLTF.

Of note for this clone: The sample holds other DNA sequences that translate to the same CDR3. V usage is TRBV5-1 and J usage is TRBJ2-2, with a tentative D call TRBD2 (6 bases). The V gene lost 2 bases and the J gene lost 1 base, with 9 bases spanning the gap. The CDR3 spans 15 residues. Germline V lookup: CDR1 SGHRS, CDR2 YFSETQ. This CDR3 reads CASSLGTVNTGELFF. As DNA, the CDR3 is TGCGCCAGCAGCTTAGGGACTGTGAACACCGGGGAGCTGTTTTTT.

The V call is TRBV27, the J call TRBJ2-3; 8 bases line up with TRBD2. The CDR3 has 15 amino acids. Germline V gene lookup returns CDR1 MNHEY and CDR2 SMNVEV (reference sequence). Germline trimming cut 10 bases from V and 7 bases from J; bases unmatched to any gene: 16. Written as DNA, the CDR3 is TGTGCCACCTCCTGGCGCCCCGGGAGGGGCCATACGCAGTATTTT. Translating gives CATSWRPGRGHTQYF.

Points on this clone: An end of the junction does not agree with germline; a read error may underlie this. V and J are TRBV29-1 and TRBJ1-1; 8 nucleotides line up with TRBD1. Germline values: CDR1 SQVTM, CDR2 ANQGSEA. The CDR3 runs 11 residues. The CDR3, as DNA: TGCAGCGTCGACAGGGGCACTGGAGCTTTCTTT. Its translation is CSVDRGTGAFF.

This clone was recorded a few times. Sequence at one end of the junction differs from germline and may be a read error. This chain uses TRBV11-2 with TRBJ1-2; D remains unclear. The V gene's germline CDR1 is SGHAT and CDR2 FQNNGV. The length of the CDR3 is 14 residues. CDR3 sequence reads: CASSVEVWGSGYTF. The CDR3 DNA sequence: TGTGCCAGCAGCGTAGAGGTCTGGGGAAGTGGCTACACCTTC.

Remarks on this clone: Other DNA sequences in the sample encode the same CDR3. The genes are TRBV9 and TRBJ1-1; D is undetermined. The germline V gene has CDR1 SGDLS and CDR2 YYNGEE. V lost 0 bases to trimming and J lost 3 bases, with 6 bases between them. The length of the CDR3 is 13 residues. The CDR3 spells CASSVALDTEAFF. The CDR3 DNA is TGTGCCAGCAGCGTAGCTTTGGACACTGAAGCTTTCTTT.